A single sample is the source of the 18 T cell receptor beta chains below, sequenced in a study of OX40 agonist ivuxolimab in advanced cancers. Libraries were prepared by immunoSEQ multiplex PCR; TCRdb keeps only in-frame clonotypes and omits some of them. There are under 85,000 clones in the sample; 85% occur only once, and about 3.4% lies in the top ten. This sample comprised CD4+ or CD8+ T cells sorted from blood, obtained in a trial of the OX40 agonist ivuxolimab. The receptors originated from an adult with an advanced solid tumor such as melanoma, head and neck, liver or kidney cancer.

The chain has TRBV29-1 and TRBJ2-7; a possible D gene is TRBD2 (5 bases). This CDR3 comprises 13 residues. Between the trimmed V and J ends, which lost 4 bases and 0 bases, there was a span of 10 bases. Germline CDR1 is SQVTM and CDR2 is ANQGSEA. CDR3 protein: CSVGGESSYEQYF. The CDR3 DNA is TGCAGCGTTGGGGGAGAAAGCTCCTACGAGCAGTACTTC.

The V gene is TRBV13, the J gene TRBJ1-5; D possibly corresponds to TRBD1 (5 bases). V lost 4 bases and J lost 6, with 16 bases in between. Germline V gene sequence: CDR1 PRHDT, CDR2 FYEKMQ (reference sequence). The CDR3 runs 15 residues. CDR3 amino acids: CASSSGTLVGQPQHF. Here the CDR3 DNA reads TGTGCCAGCAGCTCGGGGACGTTGGTAGGTCAGCCCCAGCATTTT.

The J gene is TRBJ2-2, the V gene TRBV18; D might be TRBD2 (6 bases). The CDR3 totals 15 residues. Germline assignment: CDR1 KGHSH and CDR2 LQKENI. Trimming removed 1 base at V and 4 bases at J, with 10 bases between. DNA of the CDR3: TGTGCCAGCTCACCACTACTGGGGGGCACCGGGGAGCTGTTTTTT. Protein sequence: CASSPLLGGTGELFF.

This clone was counted between two and nine times. The chain links TRBV19 to TRBJ1-2; D is possibly TRBD1 (6 bases). Germline V lookup: CDR1 LNHDA, CDR2 SQIVND (reference sequence). The CDR3 runs to 15 residues. V shed 7 bases and J shed 5 bases, with 20 bases lying between them. As DNA, the CDR3 is TGTGCCAGTACGAGGGGGAGCCAGGGAAGGTATGGCTACACCTTC. Residues: CASTRGSQGRYGYTF.

This clone was picked up one time. The chain links TRBV11-2 to TRBJ1-2; no clear D gene. Trimming cost V 3 bases and J 4 bases, with 24 bases left between them. CDR3 length equals 18 residues. CDR1 and CDR2 from the germline V gene are SGHAT and FQNNGV. The CDR3 sequence: CASSFDPRRIKWTYGYTF. The CDR3 DNA is TGTGCCAGCAGCTTTGATCCTCGCCGAATAAAATGGACCTATGGCTACACCTTC.

V gene TRBV9 combines with J gene TRBJ2-7; TRBD1 matches at 8 bases. V lost 0 bases to trimming and J lost 0 bases; unmatched junction nucleotides: 2. CDR1 and CDR2 (germline): SGDLS, YYNGEE. The CDR3 contains 15 residues. CDR3 loop: CASSVGGTGSYEQYF. CDR3 nucleotide sequence: TGTGCCAGCAGCGTAGGAGGGACAGGCTCCTACGAGCAGTACTTC. The variable domain in full, completed from reference TRBV9 and TRBJ2-7, reads DSGVTQTPKHLITATGQRVTLRCSPRSGDLSVYWYQQSLDQGLQFLIQYYNGEERAKGNILERFSAQQFPDLHSELNLSSLELGDSALYFCASSVGGTGSYEQYFGPGTRLTVT.

This clone was recorded only once. The chain joins TRBV6-5 to TRBJ2-1; D unclear. This CDR3 region has 12 residues. V gave up 5 bases and J gave up 6 bases, with 8 bases separating them. Germline CDR1 reads MNHEY; CDR2 reads SVGAGI. The CDR3, as DNA: TGTGCCAGCAGTCCCCAACCCAATGAGCAGTTCTTC. This encodes CASSPQPNEQFF.

This chain uses TRBV5-1 with TRBJ1-6; a possible D gene is TRBD1 (5 bases). The CDR3 length is 13 residues. Trimming cost V 1 base and J 10 bases, with 9 bases left between them. CDR1 is SGHRS, CDR2 YFSETQ, per germline. The CDR3 DNA reads as TGCGCCAGCAGCTTGAGGGACGAATCACCCCTCCACTTT. The encoded protein is CASSLRDESPLHF.

The sample holds a few counts of this clone. The chain links TRBV15 to TRBJ2-5; 9 positions agree with TRBD2. The CDR3 loop spans 17 amino acids. Germline V gene data show CDR1 as LNHNV and CDR2 as YYDKDF (reference sequence). J lost 10 bases, V lost 2 bases, and 17 bases had no gene match. CDR3 in amino acids: CATSRFSSSGVDGNQYF. The DNA for the CDR3 is TGTGCCACCAGCAGATTCTCTTCTAGCGGGGTGGATGGTAACCAGTACTTC.

The CDR3 coding sequence is TGTGCCAGCAGTTACTCGGAGAAGTTGCCTGAAGCTTTCTTT. The encoded protein is CASSYSEKLPEAFF. This sequence joins TRBV6-6 and TRBJ1-1; no definite D call. The CDR3 extends over 14 amino acids. CDR1 is MNHNY and CDR2 is SVGAGI in the germline V gene (reference sequence). V lost 0 bases and J lost 6, with 11 bases in between.

This rearrangement joins TRBV28 to TRBJ2-3, with D uncertain. The V end lost 3 bases, the J end lost 2 bases, and 15 bases lay between the germline ends. The CDR3 is made up of 16 amino acids. The germline gives CDR1 MDHEN, CDR2 SYDVKM. CDR3 coding DNA: TGTGCCAGCAGTTTGGGAACGGATCTCTTCACAGATACGCAGTATTTT. Protein product: CASSLGTDLFTDTQYF.

The rearrangement uses TRBV7-2 and TRBJ1-1; D possibly corresponds to TRBD1 (6 bases). Germline values: CDR1 SGHTA, CDR2 FQGNSA. The ends were cut back, 4 bases at V and 2 bases at J, with 11 bases in the middle. The CDR3 is made up of 14 amino acids. The CDR3 DNA reads TGTGCCAGCAGCTCCCTACAGGGTAACACTGAAGCTTTCTTT. This sequence encodes CASSSLQGNTEAFF.

This clone was seen a single time. J is TRBJ2-7 and V is TRBV6-6; TRBD2 is a possible D gene (5 bases). The CDR3 has 13 amino acids. Deletions cut 5 bases from V and 6 bases from J, with 14 bases between. Germline CDR1 and CDR2: MNHNY and SVGAGI (reference sequence). The CDR3 DNA is TGTGCCAGCAGTGCCCTCCCCAGCGGCGAGCAGTACTTC. Translation gives CASSALPSGEQYF.

The V call is TRBV4-3, the J call TRBJ1-4; D might be TRBD1 (5 bases). Germline values: CDR1 LGHNA, CDR2 YSLEER. The CDR3 consists of 17 residues. Trimming removed 3 bases from V and 4 bases from J, with 18 bases in between. CDR3 sequence: CASSQGTPGLFNEKLFF. The CDR3 region has the DNA TGCGCCAGCAGCCAGGGGACGCCGGGACTGTTTAATGAAAAACTGTTTTTT.

The V and J genes are TRBV7-3 and TRBJ2-4; 7 nucleotides align to TRBD2. Germline-derived CDR1 and CDR2 are SGHTA and FQGTGA. Losses at the gene ends were 4 bases for V and 1 base for J; bases not matched to a gene: 7. The CDR3 covers 16 residues. Here the CDR3 DNA reads TGTGCCAGCAGCTCAAAGGCGGGAGAGGCCAAAAACATTCAGTACTTC. This translates into CASSSKAGEAKNIQYF.

The rearrangement joins TRBV2 to TRBJ2-1; 8 bases are shared with TRBD2. Trimming took 3 bases from V and 0 from J; bases not matched to a gene: 4. Germline CDR1 SNHLY, CDR2 FYNNEI. The length of the CDR3 is 16 residues. CDR3 DNA: TGTGCCAGCAGTGACCCAGCGGGAGTCTCCTACAATGAGCAGTTCTTC. Residues: CASSDPAGVSYNEQFF.

In nucleotides, the CDR3 is TGTGCTAGTGGTTTGCGGGATGAGCAGTTCTTC. Its protein is CASGLRDEQFF. V is TRBV12-5 and J is TRBJ2-1; D call uncertain. The CDR3 contains 11 residues. Germline assignment: CDR1 LGHNT and CDR2 FRNRAP. V dropped 2 bases and J dropped 8 bases, with 4 bases sitting between them. The whole variable domain, remainder taken from reference TRBV12-5 and TRBJ2-1, is DARVTQTPRHKVTEMGQEVTMRCQPILGHNTVFWYRQTMMQGLELLAYFRNRAPLDDSGMPKDRFSAEMPDATLATLKIQPSEPRDSAVYFCASGLRDEQFFGPGTRLTVL.

This chain uses TRBV7-2 with TRBJ2-5; TRBD1 agrees at 8 bases. Germline V gives CDR1 SGHTA, CDR2 FQGNSA. The CDR3 sequence is 14 residues long. The V gene end was trimmed by 5 bases and the J gene end by 2 bases; junction bases not matched to a gene: 4. CDR3 bases: TGTGCCAGCAGCCGAGACAGGGGTCAAGAGACCCAGTACTTC. As protein: CASSRDRGQETQYF.